This TCR beta chain is from a study of identical twins (dated by TCRdb to about 2016). Notes on the research overall: To test whether fetal clonotypes persist, the study used deep sequencing on TCR alpha and beta repertoires from monozygotic twins, unrelated adults of various ages, and cord blood. Replicate twin experiments were performed at different times using different library preparation protocols to rule out contamination. Study-level results and caveats: Abundant cord blood beta clonotypes carried fewer insertions; young adult naive repertoires showed a weaker similar trend, while memory repertoires showed none. The excess sharing between twins in beta out-of-frame sequences was weaker because fewer shared sequences reduced the signal-to-noise ratio. Recombination models systematically underestimated out-of-frame TCR alpha sharing in monozygotic twins but agreed with sharing between unrelated individuals. Conclusions relied on cross-sectional statistical analysis, since the same donors could not be followed over many years. Invariant T cells such as MAIT and iNKT could partly confound zero-insertion analyses, though diverse VJ usage argued against this for most clonotypes. Compared with coincidental sharing between unrelated individuals, out-of-frame TCR alpha sequences shared between twins had an excess of sequences with low generation probability.

All donors were healthy Caucasians. Three pairs of female monozygotic twins, all aged about 18 to 30 years, made up the twin cohort. CD4+ and CD8+ T cell populations were isolated with positive isolation kits from Invitrogen. This clonotype has more than one count but fewer than ten. This receptor's antigen is unknown. No base quality information exists; no much larger clone differs at one position. V lost 0 bases and J lost 4 bases; the stretch between them is 11 bases long. Sequences SGHAT (CDR1) and FQNNGV (CDR2) are obtained from the germline V gene. Inclusive of the bounding cysteine and phenylalanine, the CDR3 is 15 residues long. Only the CDR3 portion is preserved as DNA: 45 bases, with reading frame beginning at the first base. Libraries were constructed by 5' RACE. The sequencing machine was an Illumina HiSeq 2000. A universal primer binding site was added through template switching, and the final cDNA carried a unique molecular identifier so that TCR cDNA molecules could be counted accurately. First-strand cDNA for TCR alpha and beta chains was synthesized from specific primers in the conserved constant-segment region. To control for contamination, every cDNA library carried two barcodes: a SMART-Mk sample barcode plus Illumina barcodes. TruSeq adapter sequences, together with Illumina sample barcodes, were added in two successive PCR steps. TCR alpha and beta cDNA libraries were sequenced on the Illumina HiSeq platform with custom primers. Processing in the source paper ran as follows. MiGEC was used to process raw reads and extract unique molecular identifiers, and MiXCR was used to find CDR3 positions. Recombination models were inferred per individual with the repgenHMM and IGoR tools using an EM algorithm. Shared clonotype analysis was performed with the tcR package in R, normalizing sharing by the product of cloneset sizes. To study raw recombination without the effects of thymic and clonal selection, out-of-frame nonproductive sequences were analyzed. Using fastp at Q25 and MiXCR, TCRdb reprocessed the public reads and kept productive beta chains. Every CDR3 protein is listed once, alongside the most common genes and DNA of its rows. V and J calls and clone size were set by TCRdb, not the authors. Recorded for this sample are 450,000 to 650,000 distinct CDR3 sequences; 15% of them occurred a single time. Less than 0.5% of the sample is taken by the ten largest.

These same records also appear under a second study, on yellow fever vaccine responses in identical twins. Per the second study: The authors reported that the T cell response to vaccination in identical twins appeared partly convergent and partly personalized. The study precisely tracked vaccine-responding T cell clones in identical twins.

Sequenced sample: CD4+ T cells sorted from blood. The origin of this receptor is a woman aged 18-29 years in good health. Here the chain combines TRBV11-2 and TRBJ2-3, with TRBD2 as a weak D call on 5 bases. This receptor has the CDR3 CASSLDLLEADTQYF. The nucleotide sequence is given as TGTGCCAGCAGCTTAGATCTACTAGAGGCAGATACGCAGTATTTT. With the rest looked up from the reference TRBV11-2 and TRBJ2-3 genes rather than sequenced, the full variable domain is EAGVAQSPRYKIIEKRQSVAFWCNPISGHATLYWYQQILGQGPKLLIQFQNNGVVDDSQLPKDRFSAERLKGVDSTLKIQPAKLEDSAVYLCASSLDLLEADTQYFGPGTRLTVL.